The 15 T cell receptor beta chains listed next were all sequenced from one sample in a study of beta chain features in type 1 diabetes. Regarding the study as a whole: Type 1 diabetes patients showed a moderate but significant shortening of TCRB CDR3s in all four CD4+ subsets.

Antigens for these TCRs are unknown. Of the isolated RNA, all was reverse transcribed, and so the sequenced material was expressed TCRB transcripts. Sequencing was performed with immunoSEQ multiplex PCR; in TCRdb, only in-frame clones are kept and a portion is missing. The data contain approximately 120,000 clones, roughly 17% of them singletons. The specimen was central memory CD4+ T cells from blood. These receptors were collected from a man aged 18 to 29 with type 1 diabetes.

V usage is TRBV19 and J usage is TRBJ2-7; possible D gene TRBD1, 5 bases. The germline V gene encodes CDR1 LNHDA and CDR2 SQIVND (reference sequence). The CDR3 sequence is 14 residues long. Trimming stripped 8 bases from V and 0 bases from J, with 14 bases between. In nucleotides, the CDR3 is TGTGCCAGTCGACAGTACTGGAGCTCCTACGAGCAGTACTTC. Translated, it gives CASRQYWSSYEQYF.

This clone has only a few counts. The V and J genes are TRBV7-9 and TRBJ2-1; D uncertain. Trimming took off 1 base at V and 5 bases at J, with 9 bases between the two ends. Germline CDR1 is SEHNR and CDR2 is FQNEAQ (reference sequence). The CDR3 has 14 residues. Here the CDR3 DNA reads TGTGCCAGCAGCTTAGGCAACAATAACAATGAGCAGTTCTTC. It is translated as CASSLGNNNNEQFF.

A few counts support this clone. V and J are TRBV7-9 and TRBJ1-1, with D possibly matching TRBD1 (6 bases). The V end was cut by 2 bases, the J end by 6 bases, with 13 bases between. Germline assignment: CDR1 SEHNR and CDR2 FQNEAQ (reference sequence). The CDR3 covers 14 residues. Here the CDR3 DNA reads TGTGCCAGCAGCTTATCAGGGGCCGCCCCTGAAGCTTTCTTT. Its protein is CASSLSGAAPEAFF.

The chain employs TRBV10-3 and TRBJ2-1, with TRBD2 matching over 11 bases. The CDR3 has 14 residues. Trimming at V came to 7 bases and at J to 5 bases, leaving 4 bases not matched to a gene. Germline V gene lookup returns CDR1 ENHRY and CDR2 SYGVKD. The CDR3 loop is CAIMASGRNNEQFF. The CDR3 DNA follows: TGTGCCATCATGGCTAGCGGGAGGAACAATGAGCAGTTCTTC.

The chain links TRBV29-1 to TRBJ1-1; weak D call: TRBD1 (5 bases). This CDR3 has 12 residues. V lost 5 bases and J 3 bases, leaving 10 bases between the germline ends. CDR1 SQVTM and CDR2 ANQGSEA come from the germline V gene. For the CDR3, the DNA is TGCAGCGTTATTAAAGGGGACACTGAAGCTTTCTTT. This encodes CSVIKGDTEAFF.

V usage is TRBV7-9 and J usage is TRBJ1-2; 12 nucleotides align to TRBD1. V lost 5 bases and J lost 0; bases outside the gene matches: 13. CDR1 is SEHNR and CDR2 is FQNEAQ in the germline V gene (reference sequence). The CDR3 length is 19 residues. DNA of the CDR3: TGTGCCAGCAGCCCTGTCCCGGGACAGGGGGCTGGGGCTAACTATGGCTACACCTTC. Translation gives CASSPVPGQGAGANYGYTF.

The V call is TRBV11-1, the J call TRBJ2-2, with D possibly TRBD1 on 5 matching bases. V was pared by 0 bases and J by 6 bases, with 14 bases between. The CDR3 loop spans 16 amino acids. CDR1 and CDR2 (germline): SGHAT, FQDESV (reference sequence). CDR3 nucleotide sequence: TGTGCCAGCAGCTTAGCGCCAGGGCATTTAGCCGGGGAGCTGTTTTTT. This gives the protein CASSLAPGHLAGELFF.

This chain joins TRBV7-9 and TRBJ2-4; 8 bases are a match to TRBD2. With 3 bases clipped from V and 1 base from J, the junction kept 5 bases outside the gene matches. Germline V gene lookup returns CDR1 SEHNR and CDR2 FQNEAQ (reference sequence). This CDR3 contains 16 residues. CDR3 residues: CASSFWTSLAKNIQYF. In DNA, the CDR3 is TGTGCCAGCAGCTTTTGGACTAGCTTGGCCAAAAACATTCAGTACTTC.

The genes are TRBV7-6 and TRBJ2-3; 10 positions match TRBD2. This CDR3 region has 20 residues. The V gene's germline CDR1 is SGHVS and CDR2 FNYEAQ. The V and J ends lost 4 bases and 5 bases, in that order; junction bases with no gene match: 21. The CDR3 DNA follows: TGTGCCAGCAGCTCCATACCCCCGGGGACTAGCGTATTAAAGATAGATACGCAGTATTTT. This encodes CASSSIPPGTSVLKIDTQYF. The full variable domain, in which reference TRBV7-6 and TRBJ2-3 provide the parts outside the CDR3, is GAGVSQSPRYKVTKRGQDVALRCDPISGHVSLYWYRQALGQGPEFLTYFNYEAQQDKSGLPNDRFSAERPEGSISTLTIQRTEQRDSAMYRCASSSIPPGTSVLKIDTQYFGPGTRLTVL.

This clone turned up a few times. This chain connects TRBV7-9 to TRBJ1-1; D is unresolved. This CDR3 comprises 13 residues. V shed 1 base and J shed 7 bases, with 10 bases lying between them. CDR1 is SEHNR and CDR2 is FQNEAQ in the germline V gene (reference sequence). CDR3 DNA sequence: TGTGCCAGCAGCTTAGGGGAAGGGTATGAAGCTTTCTTT. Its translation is CASSLGEGYEAFF.

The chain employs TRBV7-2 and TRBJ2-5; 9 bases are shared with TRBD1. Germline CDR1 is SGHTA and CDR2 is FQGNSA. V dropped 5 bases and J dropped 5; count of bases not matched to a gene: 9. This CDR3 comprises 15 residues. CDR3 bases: TGTGCCAGCAGCATACAGGGGGCCTGGGGCGAGACCCAGTACTTC. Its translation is CASSIQGAWGETQYF.

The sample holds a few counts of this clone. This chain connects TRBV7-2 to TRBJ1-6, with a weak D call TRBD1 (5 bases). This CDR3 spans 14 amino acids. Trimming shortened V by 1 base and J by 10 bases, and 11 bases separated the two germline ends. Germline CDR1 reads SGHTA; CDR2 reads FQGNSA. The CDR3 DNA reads TGTGCCAGCAGCTTAGAGAGGGGCCGGTCACCCCTCCACTTT. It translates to CASSLERGRSPLHF.

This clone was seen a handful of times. The CDR3 nucleotides read TGTGCCAGCAGCTATCGACCTGGGGGGAGGACCTCCTACAATGAGCAGTTCTTC. This translates into CASSYRPGGRTSYNEQFF. The rearrangement joins TRBV2 to TRBJ2-1; possibly TRBD2 for D (6 bases). Trimming left V 6 bases short and J 0 bases short, with 21 bases between. Germline CDR1 is SNHLY and CDR2 is FYNNEI. This CDR3 contains 18 residues.

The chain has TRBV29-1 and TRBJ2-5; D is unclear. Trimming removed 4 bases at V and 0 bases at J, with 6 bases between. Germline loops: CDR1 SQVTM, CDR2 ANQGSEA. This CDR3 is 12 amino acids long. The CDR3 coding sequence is TGCAGCGTTGGGGCAGACCAAGAGACCCAGTACTTC. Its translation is CSVGADQETQYF.

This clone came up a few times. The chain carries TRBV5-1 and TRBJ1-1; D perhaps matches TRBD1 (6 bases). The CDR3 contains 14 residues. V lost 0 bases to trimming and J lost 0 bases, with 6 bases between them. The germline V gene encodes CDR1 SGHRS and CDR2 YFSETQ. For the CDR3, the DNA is TGCGCCAGCAGCTTGGGGACAGTGAACACTGAAGCTTTCTTT. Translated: CASSLGTVNTEAFF.